Following are 25 T cell receptor beta chains from one sample sequenced in a study of early T cells in non-severe SARS-CoV-2 infection. TCRdb itself ran the 5' RACE reads through MiXCR, one entry per CDR3 protein. The sample consists of about 90,000 distinct CDR3 sequences, approximately 14% of them appearing once. The specimen was whole blood. Every receptor here comes from an adult who was a healthcare worker with PCR-confirmed SARS-CoV-2 infection or an uninfected control (not recorded which).

This clonotype was seen a few times. The CDR3 nucleotides are TGTGCCAGCGAAGGGAGTTCGGCAGATACGCAGTATTTT. Its protein is CASEGSSADTQYF. J is TRBJ2-3 and V is TRBV7-9, with TRBD2 as a possible D gene (5 bases). Between the trimmed V and J ends, which lost 8 bases and 4 bases, there was a span of 13 bases. Looked up from germline, CDR1 is SEHNR and CDR2 is FQNEAQ (reference sequence). The CDR3 spans 13 residues.

V is TRBV20-1 and J is TRBJ2-7; possibly TRBD2 for D (6 bases). Germline-derived CDR1 and CDR2 are DFQATT and SNEGSKA (reference sequence). The CDR3 covers 11 residues. V lost 7 bases and J lost 4, with 11 bases in between. The CDR3 is CSVNGGYEQYF. In DNA, the CDR3 is TGCAGTGTAAACGGGGGATACGAGCAGTACTTC.

The CDR3: CSVRTGLSETQYF. Here the CDR3 DNA reads TGCAGCGTCCGGACAGGGTTATCAGAGACCCAGTACTTC. The V and J genes are TRBV29-1 and TRBJ2-5; 8 bases fit TRBD1. V lost 6 bases to trimming and J lost 4 bases; unmatched junction nucleotides: 7. Germline V lookup: CDR1 SQVTM, CDR2 ANQGSEA. CDR3 length: 13 residues.

This clonotype has only a few counts. The gene calls are TRBV10-3 and TRBJ2-5; 12 positions agree with TRBD2. Unmatched junction bases numbered 5, after V lost 4 bases and J lost 5 bases. There are 15 residues in the CDR3. CDR1 and CDR2 (germline): ENHRY, SYGVKD. CDR3 bases: TGTGCCATCAGTGGGACTAGCGGGGAGGAGGAGACCCAGTACTTC. This gives the protein CAISGTSGEEETQYF.

V and J are TRBV12-3 or TRBV12-4 and TRBJ2-7; 7 bases match TRBD2. There are 15 residues in the CDR3. V lost 3 bases and J lost 6; bases outside the gene matches: 11. This CDR3 reads CASSLREPLLGEQYF. The CDR3 region has the DNA TGTGCCAGCAGTTTGCGGGAGCCCTTGTTAGGCGAGCAGTACTTC.

In its sample, this clonotype was seen a few times. The rearrangement uses TRBV11-2 and TRBJ1-3; TRBD1 is a possible D gene (6 bases). Germline V gene lookup returns CDR1 SGHAT and CDR2 FQNNGV. This CDR3 comprises 15 residues. Trimming removed 3 bases at V and 1 base at J, with 10 bases between. CDR3 in DNA: TGTGCCAGCAGCTTCAGGGGACAATCTGGAAACACCATATATTTT. It is translated as CASSFRGQSGNTIYF.

The table lists this clonotype with a few counts. The chain links TRBV29-1 to TRBJ2-1, with TRBD2 as a possible D gene (6 bases). Trimming took 6 bases from V and 3 from J, leaving 9 bases between them. Germline V gene sequence: CDR1 SQVTM, CDR2 ANQGSEA. This CDR3 is built from 12 residues. CDR3: CSVGTVYNEQFF. The DNA for the CDR3 is TGCAGCGTCGGGACTGTCTACAATGAGCAGTTCTTC.

The rearrangement joins TRBV2 to TRBJ2-1; D perhaps matches TRBD1 (5 bases). V was trimmed by 7 bases and J by 0 bases, leaving 19 bases between them. Germline CDR1 reads SNHLY; CDR2 reads FYNNEI. The CDR3 sequence is 17 residues long. The CDR3, as DNA: TGTGCCAGCACCAACCGGTTTAGGGGCGGCTCCTACAATGAGCAGTTCTTC. Amino acids: CASTNRFRGGSYNEQFF.

This clonotype was seen at least ten times. The V gene is TRBV12-3 or TRBV12-4, the J gene TRBJ1-1; 7 bases agree with TRBD1. The V gene end was trimmed by 4 bases and the J gene end by 5 bases; junction bases not matched to a gene: 7. The CDR3 length is 14 residues. CDR3 protein: CASSSGQVRTEAFF. For the CDR3, the DNA is TGTGCCAGCAGTTCCGGACAGGTGAGGACTGAAGCTTTCTTT.

The V and J genes are TRBV27 and TRBJ2-3; D remains unclear. The CDR3 has 14 residues. Trimming pared 3 bases from V and 3 bases from J, leaving 10 bases between. The germline V gene encodes CDR1 MNHEY and CDR2 SMNVEV (reference sequence). As DNA, the CDR3 is TGTGCCAGCAGTTTCGGGTTGAGGACAGATACGCAGTATTTT. This gives the protein CASSFGLRTDTQYF.

This clonotype was observed a few times. The chain employs TRBV29-1 and TRBJ1-2; D gene unclear. Trimming stripped 3 bases from V and 2 bases from J, with 4 bases between. Germline loops: CDR1 SQVTM, CDR2 ANQGSEA. The CDR3 is 11 residues long. The CDR3 is CSVETNYGYTF. In nucleotides, the CDR3 is TGCAGCGTTGAGACCAACTATGGCTACACCTTC.

In its sample, this clonotype was seen many times. The chain couples TRBV28 to TRBJ2-1, with a tentative D call TRBD2 (6 bases). With 8 bases removed from V and 0 bases from J, the gap between germline ends came to 14 bases. This CDR3 is 15 amino acids long. CDR1 MDHEN and CDR2 SYDVKM come from the germline V gene. The CDR3: CASLSSGLSYNEQFF. In DNA form, the CDR3 reads TGTGCCAGCCTGTCAAGCGGGCTCTCCTACAATGAGCAGTTCTTC.

This clonotype has only a few counts. V gene TRBV5-1 combines with J gene TRBJ1-1; 10 nucleotides agree with TRBD1. The V gene end was trimmed by 5 bases and the J gene end by 1 base; junction bases not matched to a gene: 8. From germline, CDR1 is SGHRS and CDR2 YFSETQ. The CDR3 is 16 amino acids. The CDR3 DNA reads as TGCGCCAGCAGTTCAAGACAGGGGGCTGGGAACACTGAAGCTTTCTTT. This codes for CASSSRQGAGNTEAFF.

This clonotype appeared many times. J is TRBJ2-1 and V is TRBV13; D remains unclear. The V end was cut by 1 base, the J end by 6 bases, with 10 bases between. CDR1 and CDR2 from the germline V gene are PRHDT and FYEKMQ (reference sequence). This CDR3 has 14 residues. CDR3 amino acids: CASSLAPATNEQFF. DNA of the CDR3: TGTGCCAGCAGCTTAGCCCCTGCGACCAATGAGCAGTTCTTC.

The gene calls are TRBV20-1 and TRBJ2-7, with 11 bases lining up with TRBD2. V gave up 7 bases and J gave up 3 bases; unmatched junction bases: 5. Germline V gene lookup returns CDR1 DFQATT and CDR2 SNEGSKA (reference sequence). The CDR3 totals 13 residues. In DNA, the CDR3 is TGCAGTGTTCCGGGACTAGCGGACTACGAGCAGTACTTC. Translating it yields CSVPGLADYEQYF.

This chain joins TRBV29-1 and TRBJ1-1; D gene ambiguous. V gave up 0 bases and J gave up 4 bases, with 6 bases separating them. CDR1 SQVTM and CDR2 ANQGSEA come from the germline V gene. The CDR3 is 12 amino acids. The CDR3, as DNA: TGCAGCGTTGAAGACAGCAGCACTGAAGCTTTCTTT. It specifies CSVEDSSTEAFF.

This clonotype was recorded at least ten times. The chain has TRBV28 and TRBJ2-4, with 9 bases matching TRBD2. The V and J ends lost 5 bases and 0 bases, in that order; junction bases with no gene match: 8. Germline values: CDR1 MDHEN, CDR2 SYDVKM. This CDR3 is 17 amino acids long. The CDR3 DNA sequence: TGTGCCAGCAGTCCCAAAGGGACTAGCTTAGCCAAAAACATTCAGTACTTC. It is translated as CASSPKGTSLAKNIQYF.

This clonotype has at least ten counts. The J gene is TRBJ1-1, the V gene TRBV18; tentative D call: TRBD1 (5 bases). The ends were cut back, 0 bases at V and 0 bases at J, with 5 bases in the middle. Looked up from germline, CDR1 is KGHSH and CDR2 is LQKENI. The CDR3 runs 14 residues. The CDR3 protein is CASSPPGVNTEAFF. CDR3 DNA: TGTGCCAGCTCACCACCGGGGGTGAACACTGAAGCTTTCTTT.

This chain joins TRBV21-1 and TRBJ2-6; the table's D call of TRBD1 was not tested on the DNA. TRBV21-1 is marked as a pseudogene. The CDR3 covers 20 residues. CDR3 sequence: CASSKAFEGQGDSGANVLTF. DNA of the CDR3: TGTGCCAGCAGCAAAGCTTTCGAAGGACAGGGGGACTCTGGGGCCAACGTCCTGACTTTC.

This clonotype was picked up many times. This rearrangement joins TRBV28 to TRBJ1-2; 8 nucleotides agree with TRBD1. The ends lost 6 bases at V and 0 bases at J; junction bases unmatched: 3. Germline-derived CDR1 and CDR2 are MDHEN and SYDVKM. The CDR3 length is 14 residues. CDR3 sequence (DNA): TGTGCCAGCAGCACGGGACAGGCTAACTATGGCTACACCTTC. This encodes CASSTGQANYGYTF.

This clonotype came up a few times. CDR3: CASSFSGVGGEQFF. CDR3 bases: TGTGCCAGCAGCTTTTCGGGAGTGGGAGGTGAGCAGTTCTTC. The chain combines TRBV11-3 with TRBJ2-1; perhaps TRBD2 as D (6 bases). V shed 3 bases and J shed 9 bases, with 15 bases lying between them. Germline V lookup: CDR1 SGHNT, CDR2 YENEEA. This CDR3 is built from 14 residues.

The V and J genes are TRBV15 and TRBJ1-2; 10 bases are a match to TRBD1. This CDR3 is built from 18 residues. The germline V gene encodes CDR1 LNHNV and CDR2 YYDKDF (reference sequence). After removal of 4 bases from V and 3 bases from J, the junction contained 14 bases not matched to a gene. DNA for the CDR3: TGTGCCACCAGCACCCCTTCCTATGGGACAGGGGTAGACTATGGCTACACCTTC. Its protein is CATSTPSYGTGVDYGYTF.

This clonotype was observed a single time. The rearrangement uses TRBV29-1 and TRBJ2-7; D call uncertain. This CDR3 has 14 amino acids. The germline V gene has CDR1 SQVTM and CDR2 ANQGSEA. Trimming cost V 2 bases and J 0 bases, with 11 bases left between them. CDR3 nucleotide sequence: TGCAGCGTTGAAACGCCTACAAGCTCCTACGAGCAGTACTTC. It codes for CSVETPTSSYEQYF.

J is TRBJ1-5 and V is TRBV20-1; no firm D call. V lost 3 bases and J 1 base, leaving 10 bases between the germline ends. The germline CDR1 and CDR2 sequences are DFQATT and SNEGSKA (reference sequence). The CDR3 covers 14 residues. CDR3 sequence reads: CSASSGPSNQPQHF. Written as DNA, the CDR3 is TGCAGTGCTAGCAGCGGGCCGAGCAATCAGCCCCAGCATTTT.

The chain couples TRBV28 to TRBJ2-1; 15 bases agree with TRBD2. Germline assignment: CDR1 MDHEN and CDR2 SYDVKM. CDR3 length: 17 residues. The V and J ends lost 6 bases and 6 bases, in that order; junction bases with no gene match: 9. CDR3 nucleotides: TGTGCCAGCAGCTCCGGACTAGCGGGAGGGCCGTTCAATGAGCAGTTCTTC. Its translation is CASSSGLAGGPFNEQFF.